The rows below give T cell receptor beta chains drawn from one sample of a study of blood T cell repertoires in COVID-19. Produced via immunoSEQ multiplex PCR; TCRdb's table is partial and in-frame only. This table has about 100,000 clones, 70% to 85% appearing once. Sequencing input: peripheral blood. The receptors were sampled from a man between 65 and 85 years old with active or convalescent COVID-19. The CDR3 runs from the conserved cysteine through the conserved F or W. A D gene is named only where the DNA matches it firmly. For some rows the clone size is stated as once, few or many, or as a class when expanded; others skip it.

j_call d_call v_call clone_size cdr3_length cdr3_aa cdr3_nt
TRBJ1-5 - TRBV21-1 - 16 CASSKSRTGSNQPQHF TGTGCCAGCAGCAAATCGCGGACAGGGAGCAATCAGCCCCAGCATTTT
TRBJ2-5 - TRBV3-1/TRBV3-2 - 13 CASSQGARETQYF TGTGCCAGCAGCCAGGGCGCGCGAGAGACCCAGTACTTC
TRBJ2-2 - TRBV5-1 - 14 CASRDQGNAGELFF TGCGCCAGCAGAGACCAGGGGAACGCCGGGGAGCTGTTTTTT
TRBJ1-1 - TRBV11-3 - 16 CASSLKTAIMNTEAFF TGTGCCAGCAGCTTAAAAACAGCAATTATGAACACTGAAGCTTTCTTT
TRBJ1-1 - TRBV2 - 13 CASRISGITEAFF TGTGCCAGCAGAATCTCCGGGATTACCGAAGCTTTCTTT
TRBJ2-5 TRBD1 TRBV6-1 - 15 CASSESGTGRETQYF TGTGCCAGCAGTGAGTCCGGGACAGGGAGAGAGACCCAGTACTTC
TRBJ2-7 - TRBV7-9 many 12 CASSLSVYEQYF TGTGCCAGCAGCTTATCAGTATACGAGCAGTACTTC
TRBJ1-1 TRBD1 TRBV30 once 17 CAWSVPGQGGANTEAFF TGTGCCTGGAGTGTACCGGGACAGGGGGGCGCCAACACTGAAGCTTTCTTT
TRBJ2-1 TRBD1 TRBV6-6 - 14 CASSYSTGGAGQFF TGTGCCAGCAGTTACTCGACAGGGGGCGCAGGTCAGTTCTTC
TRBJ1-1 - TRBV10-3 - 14 CAISEQLQNTEAFF TGTGCCATCAGTGAACAGCTACAGAACACTGAAGCTTTCTTT
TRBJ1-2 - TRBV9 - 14 CASSVDPGNYGYTF TGTGCCAGCAGCGTAGACCCCGGTAACTATGGCTACACCTTC
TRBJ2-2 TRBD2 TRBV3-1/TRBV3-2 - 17 CASSQRGGLATTGELFF TGTGCCAGCAGCCAAAGGGGGGGACTAGCGACCACCGGGGAGCTGTTTTTT
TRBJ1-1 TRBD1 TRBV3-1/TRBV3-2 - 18 CASSQAPGGAAGHTEAFF TGTGCCAGCAGCCAAGCTCCAGGGGGCGCGGCTGGACACACTGAAGCTTTCTTT
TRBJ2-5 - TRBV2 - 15 CASSDGGGRWETQYF TGTGCCAGCAGTGATGGGGGGGGGCGTTGGGAGACCCAGTACTTC
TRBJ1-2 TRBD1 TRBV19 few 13 CASSTGTGRGYTF TGTGCCAGTAGTACCGGGACAGGGAGAGGCTACACCTTC
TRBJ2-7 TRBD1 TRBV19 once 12 CASSRTGDEQYF TGTGCCAGTAGCCGGACAGGAGACGAGCAGTACTTC
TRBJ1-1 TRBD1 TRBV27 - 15 CASSLDGDRDTEAFF TGTGCCAGCAGTTTAGACGGGGACAGGGACACTGAAGCTTTCTTT
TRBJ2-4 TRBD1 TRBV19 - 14 CASSLRTGENIQYF TGTGCCAGTAGTCTACGGACAGGGGAAAACATTCAGTACTTC
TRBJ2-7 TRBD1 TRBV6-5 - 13 CATVWTGGYEQYF TGTGCCACGGTCTGGACAGGGGGCTACGAGCAGTACTTC
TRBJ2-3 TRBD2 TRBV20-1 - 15 CSASSTSGYTDTQYF TGCAGTGCTAGTTCTACTAGCGGGTACACAGATACGCAGTATTTT
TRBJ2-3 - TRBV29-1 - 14 CSVRQGTPTDTQYF TGCAGCGTTCGCCAGGGGACACCCACAGATACGCAGTATTTT
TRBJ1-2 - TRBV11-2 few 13 CASSPDRQYGYTF TGTGCCAGCAGCCCCGACCGACAGTATGGCTACACCTTC
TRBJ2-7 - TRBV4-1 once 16 CASSQMGGVAGAEQYF TGCGCCAGCAGCCAAATGGGGGGAGTGGCGGGCGCCGAGCAGTACTTC
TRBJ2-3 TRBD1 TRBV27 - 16 CASSPRGQQFTDTQYF TGTGCCAGCAGCCCCAGGGGACAGCAGTTCACAGATACGCAGTATTTT
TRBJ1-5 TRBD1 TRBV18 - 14 CASSPDRVNQPQHF TGTGCCAGCTCTCCAGACAGGGTCAATCAGCCCCAGCATTTT
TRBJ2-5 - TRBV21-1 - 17 CASSKAKNRASQETQYF TGTGCCAGCAGCAAAGCGAAGAACAGGGCATCACAAGAGACCCAGTACTTC
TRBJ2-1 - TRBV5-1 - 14 CASRNTRGDNEQFF TGCGCCAGCAGAAACACCAGGGGCGACAATGAGCAGTTCTTC
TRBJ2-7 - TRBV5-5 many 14 CASSPLGATYEQYF TGTGCCAGCAGCCCCTTGGGGGCCACCTACGAGCAGTACTTC
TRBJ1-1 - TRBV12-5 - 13 CASGLVRGAAAFF TGTGCTAGTGGTTTGGTACGGGGGGCAGCAGCTTTCTTT
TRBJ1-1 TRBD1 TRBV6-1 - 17 CASSDPGQAPLNTEAFF TGTGCCAGCAGTGATCCGGGACAGGCACCCTTGAACACTGAAGCTTTCTTT
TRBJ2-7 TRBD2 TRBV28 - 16 CASSLGGGASSYEQYF TGTGCCAGCAGTTTAGGCGGGGGGGCGAGCTCCTACGAGCAGTACTTC
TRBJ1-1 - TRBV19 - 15 CASSIVGGKNTEAFF TGTGCCAGTAGTATAGTCGGGGGGAAGAACACTGAAGCTTTCTTT
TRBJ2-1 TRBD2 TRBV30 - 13 CAGRGVSYNEQFF TGTGCCGGGCGGGGGGTGTCCTACAATGAGCAGTTCTTC
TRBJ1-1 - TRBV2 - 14 CASTWGDMNTEAFF TGTGCCAGCACTTGGGGCGACATGAACACTGAAGCTTTCTTT
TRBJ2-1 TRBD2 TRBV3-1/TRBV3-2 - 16 CASSTRLARSYNEQFF TGTGCCAGCAGCACTCGACTAGCGCGCTCCTACAATGAGCAGTTCTTC
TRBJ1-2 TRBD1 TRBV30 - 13 CAWTGQGWNGYTF TGTGCCTGGACCGGACAGGGATGGAATGGCTACACCTTC
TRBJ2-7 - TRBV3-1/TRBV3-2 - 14 CASSLRDLYYEQYF TGTGCCAGCAGCCTCCGGGACTTGTACTACGAGCAGTACTTC
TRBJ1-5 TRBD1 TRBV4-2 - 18 CASSQEPGQGGSNQPQHF TGTGCCAGCAGCCAAGAACCGGGACAGGGAGGAAGCAATCAGCCCCAGCATTTT
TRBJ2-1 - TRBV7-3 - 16 CASSSEGGLTHNEQFF TGTGCCAGCAGCTCCGAGGGCGGATTAACCCACAATGAGCAGTTCTTC
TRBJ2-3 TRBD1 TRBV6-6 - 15 CASSYSRQGADTQYF TGTGCCAGCAGTTACTCGAGACAGGGAGCGGATACGCAGTATTTT
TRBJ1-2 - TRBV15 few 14 CATSRERRAYGYTF TGTGCCACCAGCAGAGAAAGGAGGGCGTATGGCTACACCTTC
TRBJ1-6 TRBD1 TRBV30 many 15 CAWSVEGTGNSPLHF TGTGCCTGGAGTGTTGAAGGGACAGGGAATTCACCCCTCCACTTT
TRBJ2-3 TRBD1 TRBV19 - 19 CASSIGVRDRDYGTDTQYF TGTGCCAGTAGTATAGGGGTGAGGGACAGGGATTATGGCACAGATACGCAGTATTTT
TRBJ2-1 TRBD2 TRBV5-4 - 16 CASSFAGGVTYNEQFF TGTGCCAGCAGTTTTGCCGGGGGGGTCACTTACAATGAGCAGTTCTTC
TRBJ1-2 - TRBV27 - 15 CASSFNYMDSSGYTF TGTGCCAGCAGTTTCAATTACATGGACAGCTCTGGCTACACCTTC
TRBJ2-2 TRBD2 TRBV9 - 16 CASSVGLAGVTGELFF TGTGCCAGCAGCGTAGGACTAGCGGGAGTCACCGGGGAGCTGTTTTTT
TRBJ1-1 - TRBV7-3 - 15 CASSFHGGSNTEAFF TGTGCCAGCAGCTTTCATGGAGGATCGAACACTGAAGCTTTCTTT
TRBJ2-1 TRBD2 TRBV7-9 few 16 CASGALWGGAYNEQFF TGTGCCAGCGGGGCCCTTTGGGGGGGTGCCTACAATGAGCAGTTCTTC
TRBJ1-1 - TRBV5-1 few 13 CASSKDSNTEAFF TGCGCCAGCAGCAAGGACAGCAACACTGAAGCTTTCTTT
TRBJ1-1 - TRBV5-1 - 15 CASSLVVQSNTEAFF TGCGCCAGCAGCTTGGTGGTACAGTCGAACACTGAAGCTTTCTTT
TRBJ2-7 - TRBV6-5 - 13 CASSRQDNYEQYF TGTGCCAGCAGTAGACAGGATAACTACGAGCAGTACTTC
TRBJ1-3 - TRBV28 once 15 CASRRQAISGNTIYF TGTGCCAGCAGACGACAGGCAATCTCTGGAAACACCATATATTTT